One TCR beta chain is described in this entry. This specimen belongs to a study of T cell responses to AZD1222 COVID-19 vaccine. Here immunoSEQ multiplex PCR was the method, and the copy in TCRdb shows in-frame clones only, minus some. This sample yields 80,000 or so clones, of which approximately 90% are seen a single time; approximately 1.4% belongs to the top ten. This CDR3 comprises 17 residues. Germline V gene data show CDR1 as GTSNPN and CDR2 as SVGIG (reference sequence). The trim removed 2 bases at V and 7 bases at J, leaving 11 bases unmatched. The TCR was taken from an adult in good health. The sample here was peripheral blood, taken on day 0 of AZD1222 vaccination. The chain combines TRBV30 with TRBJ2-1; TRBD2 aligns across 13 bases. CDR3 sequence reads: CAWSTDRTSGSRNEQFF. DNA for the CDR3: TGTGCCTGGAGTACCGATAGGACTAGCGGGAGTCGAAATGAGCAGTTCTTC.